This TCR beta chain was obtained from a study of OX40 agonist ivuxolimab in advanced cancers. Study-wide background: Cancers in dose escalation were hepatocellular, melanoma, renal cell and head and neck. Three patients had partial responses: one hepatocellular carcinoma, two cutaneous melanoma. Study outcomes and limitations: Some nonresponders additionally presented with little normalized T-cell clonal expansion. Clones of CD4+ and CD8+ blood T cells grew by week 6 at doses of 0.1 to 3.0 mg/kg.

Remarks on this clone: Its antigen is as yet unknown.

CDR3 length: 14 residues. The germline CDR1 and CDR2 sequences are MNHEY and SMNVEV (reference sequence). Unmatched junction bases numbered 5, after V lost 5 bases and J lost 1 base. The table came from immunoSEQ multiplex PCR; TCRdb's copy has only in-frame clones and leaves some out. The top ten hold 3% to 3.5% of the sample, which has about 58,000 clones, 80% to 90% seen once. This TCR came from an adult with an advanced solid tumor such as melanoma, head and neck, liver or kidney cancer. The chain couples TRBV27 to TRBJ2-7; 7 positions agree with TRBD2. The specimen comprised CD4+ or CD8+ T cells sorted from blood, sampled in a trial of the OX40 agonist ivuxolimab. CDR3 coding DNA: TGTGCCAGCAGTCTTAGCGGGTGGTCCTACGAGCAGTACTTC. This sequence encodes CASSLSGWSYEQYF.